This passage covers 28 T cell receptor beta chains from one sample sequenced in a study of OX40 agonist ivuxolimab in advanced cancers. Repertoires were generated with immunoSEQ multiplex PCR, while TCRdb's copy carries only in-frame clones and drops some. This sample has around 69,000 clones, with around nine tenths found just once. This specimen consisted of CD4+ or CD8+ T cells sorted from blood, obtained in a trial of the OX40 agonist ivuxolimab. Receptor source: an adult with an advanced solid tumor such as melanoma, head and neck, liver or kidney cancer.

The chain joins TRBV27 to TRBJ2-5, with 7 bases lining up with TRBD1. The ends lost 6 bases at V and 1 base at J; junction bases unmatched: 8. Germline V gene sequence: CDR1 MNHEY, CDR2 SMNVEV (reference sequence). The CDR3 length is 15 residues. CDR3 loop: CASRTEQGRQETQYF. DNA for the CDR3: TGTGCCAGCAGAACAGAACAGGGGCGCCAAGAGACCCAGTACTTC.

The chain couples TRBV30 to TRBJ1-1; D is uncertain. The germline V gene has CDR1 GTSNPN and CDR2 SVGIG (reference sequence). Trimming shortened V by 0 bases and J by 0 bases, and 8 bases separated the two germline ends. The CDR3 is 14 amino acids. As DNA, the CDR3 is TGTGCCTGGAGTGTACGGGTTATGAACACTGAAGCTTTCTTT. Amino acid sequence: CAWSVRVMNTEAFF.

V is TRBV5-1 and J is TRBJ1-2, with D possibly TRBD1 on 5 matching bases. Trimming took off 1 base at V and 3 bases at J, with 10 bases between the two ends. The CDR3 is 14 amino acids. The germline CDR1 and CDR2 sequences are SGHRS and YFSETQ. The CDR3 coding sequence is TGCGCCAGCAGCTTGCAGGGAGGGGACTATGGCTACACCTTC. It is translated as CASSLQGGDYGYTF. Drawing the rest from reference TRBV5-1 and TRBJ1-2, the complete variable domain is KAGVTQTPRYLIKTRGQQVTLSCSPISGHRSVSWYQQTPGQGLQFLFEYFSETQRNKGNFPGRFSGRQFSNSRSEMNVSTLELGDSALYLCASSLQGGDYGYTFGSGTRLTVV.

This clone came up once. The genes are TRBV2 and TRBJ2-5; the match to TRBD2 covers 11 bases. Germline CDR1 SNHLY, CDR2 FYNNEI. The V segment lost 6 bases and the J segment 4 bases; nucleotides outside the gene matches: 7. The CDR3 has 15 residues. CDR3 residues: CASRVLAGVRETQYF. The CDR3 DNA is TGTGCCAGCAGGGTACTAGCGGGAGTGCGAGAGACCCAGTACTTC.

This clone has only a few counts. The chain couples TRBV4-1 to TRBJ2-2; TRBD1 might be the D (6 bases). Trimming left V 7 bases short and J 5 bases short, with 14 bases between. CDR3 length equals 14 residues. CDR1 and CDR2 (germline): MGHRA, YSYEKL. CDR3 nucleotide sequence: TGCGCCAGCAAGCAGGGGCAATGGACCGGGGAGCTGTTTTTT. Its protein product is CASKQGQWTGELFF.

The rearrangement joins TRBV6-5 to TRBJ1-2, with 7 bases lining up with TRBD1. The CDR3 loop spans 15 amino acids. After removal of 6 bases from V and 3 bases from J, the junction contained 10 bases not matched to a gene. Looked up from germline, CDR1 is MNHEY and CDR2 is SVGAGI. CDR3 loop: CASRQAGTEDYGYTF. The CDR3 DNA is TGTGCCAGCAGGCAAGCCGGGACAGAGGACTATGGCTACACCTTC.

The chain combines TRBV19 with TRBJ2-7; 10 bases fit TRBD2. The ends lost 1 base at V and 1 base at J; junction bases unmatched: 7. The CDR3 has 17 amino acids. Germline lookup yields CDR1 LNHDA and CDR2 SQIVND (reference sequence). Here the CDR3 reads CASSIVASGRRSYEQYF. Written as DNA, the CDR3 is TGTGCCAGTAGTATAGTGGCTAGCGGGAGAAGGTCCTACGAGCAGTACTTC.

This CDR3 is CASSLDRRGPGYEQYF. CDR3 sequence (DNA): TGTGCCAGCAGCTTAGATCGCCGGGGACCCGGCTACGAGCAGTACTTC. The chain employs TRBV11-2 and TRBJ2-7; tentatively, D is TRBD1 or TRBD2 (5 bases each). The germline V gene has CDR1 SGHAT and CDR2 FQNNGV. CDR3 length: 16 amino acids. Trimming took 0 bases from V and 3 from J, leaving 15 bases between them.

The sample holds one count of this clone. The gene calls are TRBV27 and TRBJ2-1, with 9 bases aligning to TRBD2. The CDR3 length is 13 residues. J gave up 10 bases and V 6 bases, and 7 bases lay outside the gene matches. In germline, CDR1 is MNHEY, CDR2 SMNVEV (reference sequence). In DNA, the CDR3 is TGTGCCAGCAGGTGGCGGGAGGGTCAGGAGCAGTTCTTC. Translating gives CASRWREGQEQFF.

The chain has TRBV7-3 and TRBJ1-1; D is perhaps TRBD1 (5 bases). The V end lost 5 bases, the J end lost 5 bases, and 18 bases lay between the germline ends. The CDR3 runs to 15 residues. The germline V gene encodes CDR1 SGHTA and CDR2 FQGTGA. The CDR3 here is CASSPAGSRGTEAFF. Here the CDR3 DNA reads TGTGCCAGCAGCCCCGCGGGGTCGCGGGGGACTGAAGCTTTCTTT.

The V call is TRBV5-4, the J call TRBJ2-1, with a tentative D call TRBD2 (7 bases). CDR3 length: 13 amino acids. The V gene lost 4 bases and the J gene lost 8 bases, with 13 bases spanning the gap. Germline CDR1 SGHNT, CDR2 YYREEE (reference sequence). In nucleotides, the CDR3 is TGTGCCAGCAGCCTCAGGGGAGGGGATGAGCAGTTCTTC. Translating gives CASSLRGGDEQFF.

The genes are TRBV23-1 and TRBJ1-3, with a weak D call TRBD1 (5 bases). TRBV23-1 carries the ORF label, with uncertain function. The CDR3 contains 18 residues. Trimming cost V 2 bases and J 7 bases, with 24 bases left between them. CDR3 loop: CASSQKPAGLSLWNTIYF. The CDR3 coding sequence is TGCGCCAGCAGTCAAAAGCCAGCGGGACTCTCGCTCTGGAACACCATATATTTT.

The V gene is TRBV2, the J gene TRBJ2-3, with no clear D. The CDR3 length is 17 residues. Germline V gene data show CDR1 as SNHLY and CDR2 as FYNNEI. The ends were cut back, 0 bases at V and 1 base at J, with 14 bases in the middle. The DNA of the CDR3 is TGTGCCAGCAGTGAAGCGCTAGGCGGTATCGGCACAGATACGCAGTATTTT. This codes for CASSEALGGIGTDTQYF.

The chain carries TRBV27 and TRBJ1-6; TRBD1 aligns across 8 bases. Trimming at V came to 3 bases and at J to 7 bases, leaving 5 bases not matched to a gene. The germline V gene encodes CDR1 MNHEY and CDR2 SMNVEV (reference sequence). This CDR3 contains 15 residues. DNA for the CDR3: TGTGCCAGCAGTTTCATCGACAGGGGAAATTCACCCCTCCACTTT. This encodes CASSFIDRGNSPLHF.

V usage is TRBV28 and J usage is TRBJ2-7, with unresolved D. The length of the CDR3 is 11 residues. Germline-derived CDR1 and CDR2 are MDHEN and SYDVKM. V gave up 3 bases and J gave up 7 bases, with 7 bases separating them. CDR3 coding DNA: TGTGCCAGCAGTTTGTTCAAGGAGCAGTACTTC. Its protein product is CASSLFKEQYF.

The chain has TRBV7-2 and TRBJ1-2; TRBD1 matches at 7 bases. With 5 bases clipped from V and 2 bases from J, the junction kept 2 bases outside the gene matches. This CDR3 region has 13 residues. Germline V gives CDR1 SGHTA, CDR2 FQGNSA. The CDR3: CASSPQGNYGYTF. The CDR3, as DNA: TGTGCCAGCAGCCCACAGGGGAACTATGGCTACACCTTC. The full variable domain, in which reference TRBV7-2 and TRBJ1-2 provide the parts outside the CDR3, is GAGVSQSPSNKVTEKGKDVELRCDPISGHTALYWYRQSLGQGLEFLIYFQGNSAPDKSGLPSDRFSAERTGGSVSTLTIQRTQQEDSAVYLCASSPQGNYGYTFGSGTRLTVV.

This chain connects TRBV7-8 to TRBJ2-7, with TRBD1 matching 7 bases. The germline V gene has CDR1 SGHVS and CDR2 FQNEAQ. This CDR3 has 14 residues. Trimming at V came to 5 bases and at J to 7 bases, leaving 11 bases not matched to a gene. The CDR3 protein is CASSHRGDSREQYF. For the CDR3, the DNA is TGTGCCAGCAGCCATAGAGGGGACAGCCGGGAGCAGTACTTC.

Only one count was recorded for this clone. The J gene is TRBJ2-2, the V gene TRBV30; 12 bases line up with TRBD2. CDR1 and CDR2 from the germline V gene are GTSNPN and SVGIG (reference sequence). The CDR3 is 17 residues long. Trimming at V came to 3 bases and at J to 4 bases, leaving 9 bases not matched to a gene. In DNA form, the CDR3 reads TGTGCCTGGAGCGATCCGACTAGCGGGAGTAGCACCGGGGAGCTGTTTTTT. Protein sequence: CAWSDPTSGSSTGELFF.

This clone was recorded only once. The chain has TRBV10-2 and TRBJ2-7; possibly TRBD2 for D (5 bases). Germline CDR1 is WSHSY and CDR2 is SAAADI. V was cut by 6 bases and J by 8 bases, with 11 bases left in between. This CDR3 contains 11 residues. The CDR3 loop reads CASRGETKQYF. Written as DNA, the CDR3 is TGCGCCAGCAGGGGAGAGACAAAGCAGTACTTC.

The chain employs TRBV18 and TRBJ2-3; 7 bases align to TRBD2. Trimming removed 2 bases from V and 2 bases from J; junction bases left unmatched: 10. Per germline, CDR1 KGHSH and CDR2 LQKENI. CDR3 length: 17 amino acids. In nucleotides, the CDR3 is TGTGCCAGCTCACCAACCGCGGGCGGGAGCTACACAGATACGCAGTATTTT. Residues: CASSPTAGGSYTDTQYF.

This clone was recorded a few times. This CDR3 is also generated by other DNA sequences in the sample. This chain uses TRBV7-2 with TRBJ1-1; D remains unclear. This CDR3 comprises 14 residues. V shed 2 bases and J shed 1 base, with 8 bases lying between them. Per germline, CDR1 SGHTA and CDR2 FQGNSA. CDR3 nucleotide sequence: TGTGCCAGCAGCTTATTCGTCGGGAACACTGAAGCTTTCTTT. Its protein product is CASSLFVGNTEAFF.

The gene calls are TRBV10-3 and TRBJ1-1; D unresolved. The V end was cut by 2 bases, the J end by 3 bases, with 16 bases between. The germline CDR1 and CDR2 sequences are ENHRY and SYGVKD. CDR3 size: 16 residues. For the CDR3, the DNA is TGTGCCATCAGTGAGAAGTCCTACGGCGGGGACACTGAAGCTTTCTTT. It encodes CAISEKSYGGDTEAFF.

The genes are TRBV14 and TRBJ2-2; D is possibly TRBD1 (5 bases). Trimming took 4 bases from V and 6 from J, leaving 15 bases between them. This CDR3 is 15 amino acids long. The germline V gene encodes CDR1 SGHDN and CDR2 FVKESK. The CDR3 sequence is CASSPYVGQAGELFF. The CDR3 bases are TGTGCCAGCAGCCCGTACGTGGGGCAGGCCGGGGAGCTGTTTTTT.

The rearrangement links TRBV7-8 to TRBJ2-3, with 8 positions matching TRBD2. Losses at the gene ends were 3 bases for V and 0 bases for J; bases not matched to a gene: 8. Per the germline V gene, CDR1 is SGHVS and CDR2 is FQNEAQ. The CDR3 runs 17 residues. Here the CDR3 reads CASSFDKTSGSTDTQYF. In DNA, the CDR3 is TGTGCCAGCAGCTTCGACAAAACTAGCGGCAGCACAGATACGCAGTATTTT.

This clone was picked up one time. The genes are TRBV9 and TRBJ2-4, with 8 nucleotides matching TRBD2. Germline CDR1 SGDLS, CDR2 YYNGEE. The CDR3 spans 14 residues. The junction had 5 bases not matched to a gene; V was cut back by 3 bases and J by 6 bases. The CDR3 coding sequence is TGTGCCAGCAGCGACGGGACTAGAGCAAACATTCAGTACTTC. Translation gives CASSDGTRANIQYF.

The rearrangement uses TRBV4-2 and TRBJ1-2; D is unclear. The V end lost 1 base, the J end lost 6 bases, and 18 bases lay between the germline ends. The CDR3 has 16 amino acids. The germline V gene encodes CDR1 LGHNA and CDR2 YNFKEQ. CDR3 sequence reads: CASSQVSAGGLDGYTF. DNA of the CDR3: TGTGCCAGCAGCCAAGTCTCCGCAGGCGGCTTGGATGGCTACACCTTC.

This clone was found once. This chain connects TRBV2 to TRBJ2-3, with D uncertain. Germline V CDR1 and CDR2: SNHLY, FYNNEI. The V gene lost 9 bases and the J gene lost 2 bases, with 15 bases spanning the gap. The CDR3 runs 14 residues. CDR3 DNA sequence: TGTGCCAGTATGGGCCTCATCCACACAGATACGCAGTATTTT. Translating it yields CASMGLIHTDTQYF.

The V and J genes are TRBV29-1 and TRBJ2-3, with D tentatively TRBD2 (6 bases). Trimming cost V 6 bases and J 3 bases, with 19 bases left between them. The CDR3 sequence is 15 residues long. Germline CDR1 is SQVTM and CDR2 is ANQGSEA. The CDR3 protein is CSVRPGTEGTDTQYF. CDR3 nucleotides: TGCAGCGTCAGACCCGGGACGGAGGGGACAGATACGCAGTATTTT.